This TCR beta chain was profiled in a study of blood T cell repertoires in COVID-19. Study background: Some COVID-19 samples were acute and others convalescent; all came from the United States, Italy and Spain. The cDNA or gDNA used as material had been derived from T cells, B-cell-depleted T cells, or PBMCs.

The protocol was immunoSEQ multiplex PCR, while the TCRdb copy is restricted to in-frame clones and leaves out a portion. The data hold hundreds of thousands of clones, with 70% to 90% observed a single time. Germline lookup yields CDR1 LGHDT and CDR2 YNNKEL (reference sequence). The ends lost 5 bases at V and 2 bases at J; junction bases unmatched: 5. This CDR3 spans 14 amino acids. This chain joins TRBV3-1 (or the pseudogene TRBV3-2) and TRBJ2-5; the match to TRBD2 covers 7 bases. This receptor was identified in a young man with COVID-19, enrolled during active disease. The sample consisted of peripheral blood. DNA for the CDR3: TGTGCCAGCAGCTTTATAGCGGGTCAAGAGACCCAGTACTTC. Residues: CASSFIAGQETQYF.